This TCR beta chain was sequenced in a study of T cell responses to AZD1222 COVID-19 vaccine. Study-wide points: Spike-wide coverage was observed for vaccine-associated CD4 TCRs, with dominant responses at 160-218 and 743-854. It was only after the peak T cell response that any repertoires were sampled. The sample set comprised mostly white British donors with more females, and clonal diversity was possibly underestimated.

Second-dose intervals of approximately 4 or approximately 12 weeks were pooled. The length of the CDR3 is 13 residues. Assay: immunoSEQ multiplex PCR; the TCRdb copy retains only in-frame clones and omits some. The table shows 85,000 to 120,000 clones, with about 92% occurring only once. This clone came up once. Its specificity is not known. The material was peripheral blood, obtained 28 days after the second AZD1222 dose. The sequence derives from an adult who received the AZD1222 COVID-19 vaccine. The chain uses TRBV21-1 and TRBJ1-1; TRBD1 is the table's D call and was not checked against the DNA. TRBV21-1 is a documented pseudogene. This chain's CDR3 is CASSRGDGRVAFF. CDR3 DNA: TGTGCCAGCAGCAGAGGTGATGGCAGGGTAGCTTTCTTT.